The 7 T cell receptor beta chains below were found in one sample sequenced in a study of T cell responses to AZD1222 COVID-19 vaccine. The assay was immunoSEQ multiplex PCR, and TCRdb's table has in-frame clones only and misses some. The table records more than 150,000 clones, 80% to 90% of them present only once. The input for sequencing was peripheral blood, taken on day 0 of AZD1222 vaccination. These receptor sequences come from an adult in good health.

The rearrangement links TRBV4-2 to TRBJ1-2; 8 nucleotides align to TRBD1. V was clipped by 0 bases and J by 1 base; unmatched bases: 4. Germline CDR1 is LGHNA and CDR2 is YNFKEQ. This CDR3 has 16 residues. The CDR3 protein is CASSQDRTGHNYGYTF. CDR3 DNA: TGTGCCAGCAGCCAAGATCGGACAGGGCATAACTATGGCTACACCTTC.

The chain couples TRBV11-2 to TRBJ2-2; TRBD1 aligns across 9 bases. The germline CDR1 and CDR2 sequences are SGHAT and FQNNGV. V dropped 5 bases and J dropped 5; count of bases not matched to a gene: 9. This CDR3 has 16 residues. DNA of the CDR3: TGTGCCAGCAGCGGCCGGTGGGACAGGGAAACCGGGGAGCTGTTTTTT. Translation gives CASSGRWDRETGELFF. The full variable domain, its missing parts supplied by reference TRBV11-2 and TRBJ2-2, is EAGVAQSPRYKIIEKRQSVAFWCNPISGHATLYWYQQILGQGPKLLIQFQNNGVVDDSQLPKDRFSAERLKGVDSTLKIQPAKLEDSAVYLCASSGRWDRETGELFFGEGSRLTVL.

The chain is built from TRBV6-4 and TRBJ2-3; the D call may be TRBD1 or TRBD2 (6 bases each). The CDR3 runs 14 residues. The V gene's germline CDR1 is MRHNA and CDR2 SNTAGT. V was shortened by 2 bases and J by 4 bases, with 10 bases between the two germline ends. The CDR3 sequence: CASSDPGGPDTQYF. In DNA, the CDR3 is TGTGCCAGCAGTGACCCCGGGGGCCCAGATACGCAGTATTTT.

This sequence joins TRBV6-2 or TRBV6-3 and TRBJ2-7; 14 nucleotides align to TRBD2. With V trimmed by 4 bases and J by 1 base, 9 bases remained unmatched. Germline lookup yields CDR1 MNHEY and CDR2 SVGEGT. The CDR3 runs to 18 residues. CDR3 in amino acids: CASSSGTSGGRASYEQYF. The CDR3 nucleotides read TGTGCCAGCAGTTCCGGGACTAGCGGGGGCCGAGCTTCCTACGAGCAGTACTTC.

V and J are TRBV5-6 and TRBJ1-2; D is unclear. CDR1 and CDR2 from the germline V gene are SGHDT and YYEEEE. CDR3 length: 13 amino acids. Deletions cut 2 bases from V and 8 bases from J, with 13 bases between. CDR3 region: CASSFFSMGGYTF. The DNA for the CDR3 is TGTGCCAGCAGCTTTTTCTCCATGGGAGGCTACACCTTC.

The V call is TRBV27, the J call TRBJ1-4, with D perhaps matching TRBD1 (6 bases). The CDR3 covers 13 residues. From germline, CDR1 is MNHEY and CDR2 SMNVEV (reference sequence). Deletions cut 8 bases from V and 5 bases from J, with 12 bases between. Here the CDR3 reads CASLTGTNEKLFF. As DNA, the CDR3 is TGTGCCAGCCTGACAGGCACCAATGAAAAACTGTTTTTT.

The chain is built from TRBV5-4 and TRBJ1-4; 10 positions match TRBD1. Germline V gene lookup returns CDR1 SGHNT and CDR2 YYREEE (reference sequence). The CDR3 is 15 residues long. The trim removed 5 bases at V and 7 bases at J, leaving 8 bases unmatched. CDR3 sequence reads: CASRPGGTGVEKLFF. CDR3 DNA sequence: TGTGCCAGCAGACCGGGGGGGACAGGGGTTGAAAAACTGTTTTTT.